This T cell receptor (beta chain) was retrieved from a study of T cell repertoires in cytomegalovirus infection. Study-level information: CMV infection and matching HLA type were both indicated by public TCR beta signatures.

For this clonotype: Its specificity is not known.

Study results and limitations: Carriage of CMV together with the relevant HLA was identifiable through cumulative public TCR beta family frequency. Predominance within the ex vivo response was attributable to HLA-C-restricted CMV-specific TCR beta clonotypes.

V shed 4 bases, J shed 4 bases, and the junction held 10 bases outside the gene matches. The CDR3 consists of 15 residues. Germline V gene data show CDR1 as SGDLS and CDR2 as YYNGEE. Via MiXCR, TCRdb re-called the reads, giving one row per CDR3 protein. The sample lists about 400,000 distinct CDR3 sequences; 18% were seen once. V gene TRBV9 combines with J gene TRBJ2-5; 7 bases map to TRBD2. The sequence came from a human donor in good health (CMV status not recorded). Some clones in this sample may be carry-over from other donors' samples. Sequencing was performed on PBMCs. The CDR3 region is CASSSDAGGGETQYF. CDR3 coding DNA: TGTGCCAGCAGCAGCGATGCCGGCGGGGGAGAGACCCAGTACTTC. Full variable domain (remainder filled in from reference TRBV9 and TRBJ2-5): DSGVTQTPKHLITATGQRVTLRCSPRSGDLSVYWYQQSLDQGLQFLIQYYNGEERAKGNILERFSAQQFPDLHSELNLSSLELGDSALYFCASSSDAGGGETQYFGPGTRLLVL.